A single sample gave rise to the 23 T cell receptor beta chains below, sequenced in a study of blood T cell repertoires in COVID-19. Here immunoSEQ multiplex PCR was the method, and the copy in TCRdb shows in-frame clones only, minus some. Seen here are roughly 220,000 clones, 82% observed once, and the top ten hold around 8%. Specimen: peripheral blood. The receptors come from a woman older than 75 with COVID-19, enrolled during active disease.

This sequence joins TRBV7-2 and TRBJ1-6; 7 nucleotides line up with TRBD1. The CDR3 totals 15 residues. V lost 1 base to trimming and J lost 13 bases; unmatched junction nucleotides: 10. Germline V lookup: CDR1 SGHTA, CDR2 FQGNSA. The CDR3 sequence is CASSLDGTAKVPLHF. In nucleotides, the CDR3 is TGTGCCAGCAGCTTAGACGGGACAGCTAAAGTCCCCCTCCACTTT.

There are a few counts of this clone. The chain is built from TRBV30 and TRBJ2-7; TRBD1 matches at 7 bases. Germline lookup yields CDR1 GTSNPN and CDR2 SVGIG (reference sequence). The CDR3 runs to 12 residues. The V segment lost 5 bases and the J segment 2 bases; nucleotides outside the gene matches: 3. CDR3 sequence (DNA): TGTGCCTGGTCCGGGACAGCCTACGAGCAGTACTTC. Protein sequence: CAWSGTAYEQYF.

In this sample, this clone turned up once. The chain recombines TRBV18 with TRBJ2-1, with TRBD2 identical over 7 bases. CDR1 and CDR2 (germline): KGHSH, LQKENI. Trimming cost V 3 bases and J 6 bases; bases outside gene matches: 5. The CDR3 has 14 amino acids. The CDR3 DNA is TGTGCCAGCTCACCGGGACTACCGAGCAATGAGCAGTTCTTC. It specifies CASSPGLPSNEQFF.

Turning to this clone: This sample also contains other DNA sequences that code for the same CDR3. The chain joins TRBV6-5 to TRBJ1-1; the D is unclear. The V end was cut by 5 bases, the J end by 1 base, with 8 bases between. The CDR3 is 13 residues long. CDR1 and CDR2 (germline): MNHEY, SVGAGI. CDR3 loop: CASSTPGNTEAFF. The CDR3 DNA reads TGTGCCAGCAGTACGCCAGGGAACACTGAAGCTTTCTTT.

Only one count was recorded for this clone. The chain couples TRBV7-9 to TRBJ1-1, with D unresolved. V shed 7 bases and J shed 5 bases, with 14 bases lying between them. The CDR3 consists of 13 residues. Germline V gene lookup returns CDR1 SEHNR and CDR2 FQNEAQ (reference sequence). CDR3 region: CASNVLGVTEAFF. The CDR3 DNA reads as TGTGCCAGCAACGTCCTAGGTGTGACTGAAGCTTTCTTT.

V usage is TRBV7-6 and J usage is TRBJ1-5, with 9 bases aligning to TRBD1. This CDR3 is 14 amino acids long. With 5 bases clipped from V and 5 bases from J, the junction kept 4 bases outside the gene matches. Germline CDR1 reads SGHVS; CDR2 reads FNYEAQ. CDR3 loop: CASSRTGVDQPQHF. DNA for the CDR3: TGTGCCAGCAGCCGGACAGGGGTGGATCAGCCCCAGCATTTT.

This clone occurred once. This chain uses TRBV7-2 with TRBJ1-5; no clear D. The CDR3 is 13 amino acids. The germline V gene encodes CDR1 SGHTA and CDR2 FQGNSA. Trimming shortened V by 4 bases and J by 3 bases, and 7 bases separated the two germline ends. The CDR3 DNA follows: TGTGCCAGCAGCTCCCGGGACAATCAGCCCCAGCATTTT. It codes for CASSSRDNQPQHF.

The chain carries TRBV6-2 or TRBV6-3 and TRBJ1-5; TRBD1 matches 7 bases. The CDR3 contains 16 residues. CDR1 is MNHEY and CDR2 is SVGEGT in the germline V gene. Germline trimming cut 6 bases from V and 0 bases from J; bases unmatched to any gene: 8. The CDR3 DNA reads TGTGCCAGCAGCCCCTCCAGGGGGGATAGCAATCAGCCCCAGCATTTT. Protein product: CASSPSRGDSNQPQHF.

The chain uses TRBV10-2 and TRBJ1-1; D gene ambiguous. V was clipped by 2 bases and J by 4 bases, with 11 bases between them. Germline assignment: CDR1 WSHSY and CDR2 SAAADI. This CDR3 is built from 14 residues. The CDR3 protein is CASSEQALATEAFF. Here the CDR3 DNA reads TGCGCCAGCAGTGAGCAGGCCCTCGCCACTGAAGCTTTCTTT.

The V and J genes are TRBV6-5 and TRBJ1-3; 11 bases agree with TRBD1. J lost 3 bases, V lost 3 bases, and 4 bases had no gene match. Germline V CDR1 and CDR2: MNHEY, SVGAGI. The CDR3 has 16 residues. CDR3 protein: CASSYRTGGNGNTIYF. In DNA, the CDR3 is TGTGCCAGCAGTTATAGGACAGGGGGCAATGGAAACACCATATATTTT.

This sequence joins TRBV19 and TRBJ1-1; 7 bases are shared with TRBD1. J was trimmed by 1 base and V by 6 bases; bases with no gene match: 8. The germline V gene encodes CDR1 LNHDA and CDR2 SQIVND (reference sequence). CDR3 length: 15 residues. The CDR3 protein is CASRTAGGKNTEAFF. CDR3 nucleotide sequence: TGTGCCAGTAGGACTGCAGGGGGAAAGAACACTGAAGCTTTCTTT.

This chain joins TRBV6-5 and TRBJ2-4; 7 bases agree with TRBD2. This CDR3 has 15 amino acids. Germline V CDR1 and CDR2: MNHEY, SVGAGI. The V and J ends lost 4 bases and 0 bases, in that order; junction bases with no gene match: 3. The CDR3 loop is CASSSREEAKNIQYF. The DNA of the CDR3 is TGTGCCAGCAGTTCCCGGGAGGAAGCCAAAAACATTCAGTACTTC.

This chain uses TRBV19 with TRBJ2-2; 8 nucleotides line up with TRBD2. Looked up from germline, CDR1 is LNHDA and CDR2 is SQIVND (reference sequence). The CDR3 has 14 amino acids. The V gene end was trimmed by 7 bases and the J gene end by 6 bases; junction bases not matched to a gene: 7. The CDR3 sequence is CASKELAVPGELFF. DNA for the CDR3: TGTGCCAGTAAGGAACTAGCGGTCCCCGGGGAGCTGTTTTTT.

The chain uses TRBV7-9 and TRBJ2-1; 9 bases fit TRBD2. Germline-derived CDR1 and CDR2 are SEHNR and FQNEAQ (reference sequence). The CDR3 is 15 amino acids. V trimming: 5 bases; J trimming: 6 bases; junction bases outside the gene matches: 8. The CDR3 loop reads CASSRSGRWGNEQFF. The CDR3 DNA is TGTGCCAGCAGCCGTAGCGGGAGATGGGGCAATGAGCAGTTCTTC. Full variable domain (rest looked up from reference TRBV7-9 and TRBJ2-1): DTGVSQNPRHKITKRGQNVTFRCDPISEHNRLYWYRQTLGQGPEFLTYFQNEAQLEKSRLLSDRFSAERPKGSFSTLEIQRTEQGDSAMYLCASSRSGRWGNEQFFGPGTRLTVL.

The chain links TRBV7-3 to TRBJ1-1; the D is unclear. V was clipped by 2 bases and J by 3 bases, with 7 bases between them. CDR3 length: 13 amino acids. Per germline, CDR1 SGHTA and CDR2 FQGTGA. The CDR3 protein is CASSLQIDTEAFF. The CDR3 DNA reads TGTGCCAGCAGCTTACAAATAGACACTGAAGCTTTCTTT.

The J gene is TRBJ1-5, the V gene TRBV19; TRBD1 might be the D (5 bases). The CDR3 length is 15 residues. Trimming removed 2 bases at V and 2 bases at J, with 10 bases between. The germline V gene encodes CDR1 LNHDA and CDR2 SQIVND (reference sequence). The CDR3 DNA sequence: TGTGCCAGTAGTATAATGGGGCCCGGCAATCAGCCCCAGCATTTT. Amino acid sequence: CASSIMGPGNQPQHF.

V gene TRBV7-9 combines with J gene TRBJ1-2; TRBD1 aligns across 7 bases. With 5 bases clipped from V and 4 bases from J, the junction kept 7 bases outside the gene matches. This CDR3 has 14 residues. CDR1 is SEHNR and CDR2 is FQNEAQ in the germline V gene (reference sequence). The DNA of the CDR3 is TGTGCCAGCAGCCCCTCAGGGGGGCCCTATGGCTACACCTTC. Protein: CASSPSGGPYGYTF.

The chain employs TRBV6-6 and TRBJ1-4, with 9 bases fitting TRBD1. The CDR3 runs 16 residues. With V trimmed by 4 bases and J by 8 bases, 11 bases remained unmatched. Germline V gene lookup returns CDR1 MNHNY and CDR2 SVGAGI (reference sequence). The CDR3 spells CASSFSPGQGTEKLFF. The CDR3 nucleotides read TGTGCCAGCAGTTTCTCCCCTGGACAGGGGACCGAAAAACTGTTTTTT.

This clone appeared a single time. The V and J genes are TRBV29-1 and TRBJ2-7, with TRBD2 as a possible D gene (5 bases). The CDR3 length is 10 residues. The germline V and J ends were trimmed by 7 bases and 3 bases, with 7 bases remaining between them. The germline V gene has CDR1 SQVTM and CDR2 ANQGSEA. CDR3 residues: CSARDYEQYF. The DNA for the CDR3 is TGCAGCGCCCGGGACTACGAGCAGTACTTC.

The chain uses TRBV6-6 and TRBJ1-4; D uncertain. Trimming took off 0 bases at V and 7 bases at J, with 12 bases between the two ends. CDR1 is MNHNY, CDR2 SVGAGI, per germline (reference sequence). This CDR3 is 15 amino acids long. For the CDR3, the DNA is TGTGCCAGCAGTTACTCGTCTGGGAGGGTTGAAAAACTGTTTTTT. This sequence encodes CASSYSSGRVEKLFF.

The V and J genes are TRBV5-1 and TRBJ1-5; D ambiguous. The CDR3 spans 15 residues. Germline lookup yields CDR1 SGHRS and CDR2 YFSETQ. Trimming removed 0 bases at V and 3 bases at J, with 10 bases between. As DNA, the CDR3 is TGCGCCAGCAGCTTGGACGGAGCCCACAATCAGCCCCAGCATTTT. It translates to CASSLDGAHNQPQHF.

The chain has TRBV28 and TRBJ2-7; D unresolved. This CDR3 region has 12 residues. V gave up 4 bases and J gave up 4 bases, with 8 bases separating them. Per germline, CDR1 MDHEN and CDR2 SYDVKM. CDR3 sequence: CASSSTVYEQYF. CDR3 DNA sequence: TGTGCCAGCAGTTCCACAGTTTACGAGCAGTACTTC.

The chain couples TRBV4-1 to TRBJ1-1; D gene uncertain. Germline values: CDR1 MGHRA, CDR2 YSYEKL. The CDR3 sequence is 16 residues long. Trimming pared 0 bases from V and 2 bases from J, leaving 13 bases between. The DNA of the CDR3 is TGCGCCAGCAGCCAAGAGACCGGGAGGACTAACACTGAAGCTTTCTTT. Amino acid sequence: CASSQETGRTNTEAFF.